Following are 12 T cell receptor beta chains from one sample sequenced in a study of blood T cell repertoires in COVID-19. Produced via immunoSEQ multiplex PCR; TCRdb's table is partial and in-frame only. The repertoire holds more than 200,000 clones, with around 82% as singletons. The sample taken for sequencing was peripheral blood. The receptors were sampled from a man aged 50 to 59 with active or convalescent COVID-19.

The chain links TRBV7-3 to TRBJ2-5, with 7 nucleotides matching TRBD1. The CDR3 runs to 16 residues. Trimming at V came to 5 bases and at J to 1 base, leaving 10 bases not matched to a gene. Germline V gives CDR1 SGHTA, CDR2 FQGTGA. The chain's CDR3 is CASSRHGTDVQETQYF. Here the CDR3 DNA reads TGTGCCAGCAGCCGGCACGGGACAGACGTCCAAGAGACCCAGTACTTC.

The DNA of the CDR3 is TGCGCCAGCAGTCTGGTTGGGGACAGGAATCAGCCCCAGCATTTT. Protein product: CASSLVGDRNQPQHF. This rearrangement joins TRBV4-1 to TRBJ1-5; 8 bases line up with TRBD1. The CDR3 has 15 amino acids. V lost 6 bases, J lost 4 bases, and 8 bases stayed unmatched. Germline V gene data show CDR1 as MGHRA and CDR2 as YSYEKL.

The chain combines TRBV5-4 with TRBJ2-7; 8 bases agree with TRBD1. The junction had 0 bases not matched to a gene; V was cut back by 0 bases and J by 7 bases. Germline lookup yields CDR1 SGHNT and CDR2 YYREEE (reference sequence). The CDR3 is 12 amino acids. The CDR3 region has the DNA TGTGCCAGCAGCTTGGACAGGGGGGAGCAGTACTTC. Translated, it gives CASSLDRGEQYF.

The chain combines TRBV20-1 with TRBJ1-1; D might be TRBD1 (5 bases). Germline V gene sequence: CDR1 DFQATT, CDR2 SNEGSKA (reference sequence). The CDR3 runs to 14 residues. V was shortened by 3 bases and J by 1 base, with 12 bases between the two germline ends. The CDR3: CSASLGRANTEAFF. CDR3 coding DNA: TGCAGTGCTAGTCTAGGCAGGGCGAACACTGAAGCTTTCTTT.

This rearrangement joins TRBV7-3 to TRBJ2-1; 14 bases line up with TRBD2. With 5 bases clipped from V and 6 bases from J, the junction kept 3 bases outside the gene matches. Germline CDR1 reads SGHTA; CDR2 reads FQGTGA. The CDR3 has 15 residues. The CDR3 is CASSRTSGGPNEQFF. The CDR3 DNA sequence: TGTGCCAGCAGCCGGACTAGCGGGGGGCCCAATGAGCAGTTCTTC.

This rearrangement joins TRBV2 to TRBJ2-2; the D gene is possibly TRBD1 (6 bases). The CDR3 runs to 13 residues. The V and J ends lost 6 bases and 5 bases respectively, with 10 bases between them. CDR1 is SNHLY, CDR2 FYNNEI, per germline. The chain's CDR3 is CASSDRLTGELFF. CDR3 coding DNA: TGTGCCAGCAGCGACAGGTTAACCGGGGAGCTGTTTTTT.

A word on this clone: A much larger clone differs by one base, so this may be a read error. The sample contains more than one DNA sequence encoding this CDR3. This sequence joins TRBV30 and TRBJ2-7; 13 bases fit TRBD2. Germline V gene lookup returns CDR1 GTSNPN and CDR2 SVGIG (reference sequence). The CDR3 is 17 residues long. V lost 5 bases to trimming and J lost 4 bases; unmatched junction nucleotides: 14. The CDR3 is CAWRGMRTSGGQYEQYF. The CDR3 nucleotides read TGTGCCTGGCGGGGGATGCGGACTAGCGGGGGCCAATACGAGCAGTACTTC.

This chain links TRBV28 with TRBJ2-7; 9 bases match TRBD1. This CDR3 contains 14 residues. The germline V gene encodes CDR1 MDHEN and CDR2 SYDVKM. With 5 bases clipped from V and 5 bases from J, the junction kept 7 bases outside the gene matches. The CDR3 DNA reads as TGTGCCAGCAGTACCCCACAGGGGGCGAACGAGCAGTACTTC. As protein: CASSTPQGANEQYF.

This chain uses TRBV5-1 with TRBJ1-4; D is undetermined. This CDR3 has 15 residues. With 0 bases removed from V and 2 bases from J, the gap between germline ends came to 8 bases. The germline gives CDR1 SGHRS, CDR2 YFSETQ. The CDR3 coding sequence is TGCGCCAGCAGCTTGGAAGGCAGGACTAATGAAAAACTGTTTTTT. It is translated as CASSLEGRTNEKLFF.

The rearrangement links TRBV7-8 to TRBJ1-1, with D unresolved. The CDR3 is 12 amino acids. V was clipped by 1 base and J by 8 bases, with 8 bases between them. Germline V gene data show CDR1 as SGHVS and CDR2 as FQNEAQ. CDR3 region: CASSLGEREAFF. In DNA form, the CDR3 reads TGTGCCAGCAGCTTAGGGGAGAGAGAAGCTTTCTTT.

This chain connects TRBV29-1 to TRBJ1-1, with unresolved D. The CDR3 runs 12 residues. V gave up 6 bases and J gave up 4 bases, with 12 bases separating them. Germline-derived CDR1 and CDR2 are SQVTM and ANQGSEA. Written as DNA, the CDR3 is TGCAGCGTCTCAGTCGCGGCCACTGAAGCTTTCTTT. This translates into CSVSVAATEAFF.

The CDR3 DNA is TGTGCCAGCAGCTTGGCCGAGGGCCGACAAGAGACCCAGTACTTC. Protein product: CASSLAEGRQETQYF. This chain connects TRBV5-4 to TRBJ2-5, with D perhaps TRBD2 (5 bases). This CDR3 contains 15 residues. Germline lookup yields CDR1 SGHNT and CDR2 YYREEE (reference sequence). Trimming shortened V by 0 bases and J by 2 bases, and 11 bases separated the two germline ends.